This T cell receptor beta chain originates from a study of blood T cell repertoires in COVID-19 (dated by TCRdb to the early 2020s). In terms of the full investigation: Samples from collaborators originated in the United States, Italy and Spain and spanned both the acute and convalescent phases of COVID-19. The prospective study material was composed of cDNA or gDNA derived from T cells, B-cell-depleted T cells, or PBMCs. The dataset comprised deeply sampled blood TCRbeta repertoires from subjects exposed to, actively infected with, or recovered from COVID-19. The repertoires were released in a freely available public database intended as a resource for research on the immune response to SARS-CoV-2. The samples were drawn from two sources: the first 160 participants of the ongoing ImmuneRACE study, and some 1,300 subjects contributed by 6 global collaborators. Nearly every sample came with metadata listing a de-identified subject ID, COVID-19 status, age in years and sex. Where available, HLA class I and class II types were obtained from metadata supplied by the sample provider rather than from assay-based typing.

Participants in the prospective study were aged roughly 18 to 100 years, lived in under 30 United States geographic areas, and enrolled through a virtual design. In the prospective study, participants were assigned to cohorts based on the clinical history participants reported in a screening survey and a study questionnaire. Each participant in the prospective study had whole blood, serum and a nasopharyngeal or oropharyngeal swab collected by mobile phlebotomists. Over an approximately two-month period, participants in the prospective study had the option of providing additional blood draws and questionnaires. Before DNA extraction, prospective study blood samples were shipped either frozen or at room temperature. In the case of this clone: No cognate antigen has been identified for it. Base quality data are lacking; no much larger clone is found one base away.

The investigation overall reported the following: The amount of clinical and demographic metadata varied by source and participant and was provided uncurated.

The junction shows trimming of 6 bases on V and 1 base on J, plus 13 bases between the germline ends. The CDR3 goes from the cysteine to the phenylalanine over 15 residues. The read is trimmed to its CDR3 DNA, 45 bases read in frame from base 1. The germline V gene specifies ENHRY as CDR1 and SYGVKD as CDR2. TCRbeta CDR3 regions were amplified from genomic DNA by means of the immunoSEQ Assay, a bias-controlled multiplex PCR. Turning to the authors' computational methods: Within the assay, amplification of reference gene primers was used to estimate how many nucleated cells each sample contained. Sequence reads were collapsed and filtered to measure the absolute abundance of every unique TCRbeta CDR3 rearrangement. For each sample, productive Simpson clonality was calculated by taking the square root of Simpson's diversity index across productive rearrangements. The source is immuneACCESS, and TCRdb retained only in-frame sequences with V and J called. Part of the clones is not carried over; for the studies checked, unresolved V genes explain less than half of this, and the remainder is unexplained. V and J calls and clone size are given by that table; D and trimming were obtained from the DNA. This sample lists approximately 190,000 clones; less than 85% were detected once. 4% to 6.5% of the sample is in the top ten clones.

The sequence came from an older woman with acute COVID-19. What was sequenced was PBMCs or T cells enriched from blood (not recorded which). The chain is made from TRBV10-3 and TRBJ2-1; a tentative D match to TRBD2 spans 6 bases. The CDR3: CAIRGTGTSYNEQFF. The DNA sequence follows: TGTGCCATCAGGGGAACCGGGACTTCCTACAATGAGCAGTTCTTC.